What follows is one T cell receptor (beta chain) and its context. Antigen: not known. Germline values: CDR1 SNHLY, CDR2 FYNNEI. This CDR3 contains 17 residues. V lost 4 bases, J lost 3 bases, and 12 bases stayed unmatched. This record comes from a study of blood T cells in healthy people across ages. Study-level points and caveats: Correlation between TCR beta diversity and naive T cell percentage was strong. Fewer expanded clones and more diversity marked long-lived versus aged donors. The unsorted PBMCs prevented any conclusive comparison of naive versus antigen-experienced cells.

A J-beta primer mix and a sample-barcoded 5' primer were used in a second PCR of about 6 to 12 cycles. Each single sample gave us at least 2.5 million CDR3-containing paired-end reads. TCRdb reprocessed the 5' RACE reads via MiXCR and lists one record per CDR3 protein. The data contain roughly 500,000 distinct CDR3 sequences, approximately 30% of them singletons. This sequence originates from a woman between 70 and 85 years old in good health. The chain links TRBV2 to TRBJ2-5; 9 nucleotides align to TRBD2. The sequenced sample consisted of blood. The CDR3 reads CASSGRTRGGKKETQYF. Written as DNA, the CDR3 is TGTGCCAGCAGTGGGAGGACGCGGGGGGGTAAGAAAGAGACCCAGTACTTC.